Here is one TCR beta chain with its context. Its antigen is not identified. The sample comes from a study of pediatric ulcerative colitis. General study points: All ulcerative colitis patients, but no controls, carried a couple of rectal clonotypes.

Generated by immunoSEQ multiplex PCR, the TCRdb table keeps only in-frame clones and is missing some. This table has more than 45,000 clones, 87% appearing once. This CDR3 is 15 amino acids long. The ends were cut back, 3 bases at V and 2 bases at J, with 15 bases in the middle. CDR1 is SGHDT, CDR2 YYEEEE, per germline. This clonotype was obtained from a boy aged 5-17 years who was a control in a study of pediatric ulcerative colitis. Sequences were obtained from blood. The rearrangement joins TRBV5-6 to TRBJ2-7, with D tentatively TRBD2 (5 bases). As DNA, the CDR3 is TGTGCCAGCAGCTCTCCTGTTTCGGGGACCTACGAGCAGTACTTC. Translation: CASSSPVSGTYEQYF.